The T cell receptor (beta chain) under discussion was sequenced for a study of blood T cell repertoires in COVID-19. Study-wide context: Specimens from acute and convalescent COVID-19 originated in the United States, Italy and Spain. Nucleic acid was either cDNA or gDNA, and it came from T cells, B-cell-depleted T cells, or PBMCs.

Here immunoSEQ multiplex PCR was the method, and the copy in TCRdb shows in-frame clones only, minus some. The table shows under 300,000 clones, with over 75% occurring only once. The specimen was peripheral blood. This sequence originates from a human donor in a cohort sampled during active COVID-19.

The CDR3 nucleotides are TGCAGCGTCCGGACTAGCGGGAGGGATGAGCAGTTCTTC. This sequence encodes CSVRTSGRDEQFF. This sequence joins TRBV29-1 and TRBJ2-1; 15 nucleotides line up with TRBD2. CDR3 length: 13 residues. Germline CDR1 reads SQVTM; CDR2 reads ANQGSEA. V lost 6 bases and J lost 8; bases outside the gene matches: 2.